These 15 T cell receptor beta chains came from one sample sequenced in a study of cytomegalovirus exposure and HLA in healthy donors. PCR amplification relied on 60 Vbeta primers (plus 13 Jbeta primers). The assay was immunoSEQ multiplex PCR, and TCRdb's table has in-frame clones only and misses some. Of under 200,000 clones in the sample, more than 70% were seen once. The sequenced material came from PBMCs. Source of these receptors: a man aged 30 to 45 in good health and CMV-seronegative.

This clone has only one observation. This chain joins TRBV6-5 and TRBJ1-1, with 7 bases matching TRBD1. This CDR3 contains 12 residues. Losses at the gene ends were 3 bases for V and 8 bases for J; bases not matched to a gene: 3. In germline, CDR1 is MNHEY, CDR2 SVGAGI. The CDR3 nucleotides read TGTGCCAGCAGTTATAGGGGACAGGAAGCTTTCTTT. It codes for CASSYRGQEAFF.

This sequence joins TRBV11-2 and TRBJ2-3, with 8 bases fitting TRBD2. This CDR3 contains 16 residues. J gave up 2 bases and V 0 bases, and 4 bases lay outside the gene matches. In germline, CDR1 is SGHAT, CDR2 FQNNGV. In DNA form, the CDR3 reads TGTGCCAGCAGCTTAGAGGGCGGGGGGCCCACAGATACGCAGTATTTT. Its translation: CASSLEGGGPTDTQYF.

This chain joins TRBV27 and TRBJ1-2; D is perhaps TRBD1 (6 bases). Germline lookup yields CDR1 MNHEY and CDR2 SMNVEV (reference sequence). This CDR3 comprises 15 residues. The V end lost 6 bases, the J end lost 0 bases, and 14 bases lay between the germline ends. The CDR3 here is CASSPSRGPNYGYTF. The DNA for the CDR3 is TGTGCCAGCAGCCCAAGCAGGGGACCTAACTATGGCTACACCTTC.

This clone showed up just a few times. The rearrangement joins TRBV25-1 to TRBJ2-3, with 9 bases that match TRBD1. This CDR3 is 15 amino acids long. V was pared by 3 bases and J by 6 bases, with 7 bases of the junction left unmatched. Germline CDR1 MGHDK, CDR2 SYGVNS. The CDR3 sequence: CASSEGTGNMDTQYF. The CDR3 DNA follows: TGTGCCAGCAGTGAGGGGACAGGGAATATGGATACGCAGTATTTT.

V gene TRBV5-4 combines with J gene TRBJ2-7, with D possibly matching TRBD2 (7 bases). Germline V gene lookup returns CDR1 SGHNT and CDR2 YYREEE (reference sequence). The CDR3 has 16 amino acids. For the CDR3, the DNA is TGTGCTTTTAGAGGGGGGGGGACCCAACTCTCCTACGAGCAGTACTTC. This encodes CAFRGGGTQLSYEQYF. The variable domain in full, with the rest retrieved from reference TRBV5-4 and TRBJ2-7, is ETGVTQSPTHLIKTRGQQVTLRCSSQSGHNTVSWYQQALGQGPQFIFQYYREEENGRGNFPPRFSGLQFPNYSSELNVNALELDDSALYLCAFRGGGTQLSYEQYFGPGTRLTVT.

The chain combines TRBV28 with TRBJ2-2; TRBD2 aligns across 9 bases. Germline V gene data show CDR1 as MDHEN and CDR2 as SYDVKM. V was clipped by 6 bases and J by 0 bases; unmatched bases: 5. This CDR3 has 16 residues. The CDR3 DNA reads TGTGCCAGCAGGACCGGGACTAGCTCGAACACCGGGGAGCTGTTTTTT. It yields the protein CASRTGTSSNTGELFF. Full variable domain (missing parts from reference TRBV28 and TRBJ2-2): DVKVTQSSRYLVKRTGEKVFLECVQDMDHENMFWYRQDPGLGLRLIYFSYDVKMKEKGDIPEGYSVSREKKERFSLILESASTNQTSMYLCASRTGTSSNTGELFFGEGSRLTVL.

This clone was recorded only once. Here the CDR3 reads CASSWQGGNTIYF. For the CDR3, the DNA is TGTGCCAGCAGCTGGCAGGGTGGAAACACCATATATTTT. This chain joins TRBV5-6 and TRBJ1-3; TRBD1 is a possible D gene (5 bases). This CDR3 is 13 amino acids long. Deletions cut 3 bases from V and 3 bases from J, with 7 bases between. Germline V gene data show CDR1 as SGHDT and CDR2 as YYEEEE. Based on the CDR3 plus reference TRBV5-6 and TRBJ1-3, the full variable domain is DAGVTQSPTHLIKTRGQQVTLRCSPKSGHDTVSWYQQALGQGPQFIFQYYEEEERQRGNFPDRFSGHQFPNYSSELNVNALLLGDSALYLCASSWQGGNTIYFGEGSWLTVV.

CDR3 in amino acids: CASSQPGQDAYEQYF. The CDR3 DNA follows: TGCGCCAGCAGCCAGCCGGGACAGGATGCCTACGAGCAGTACTTC. The chain couples TRBV4-1 to TRBJ2-7, with TRBD1 matching over 8 bases. V lost 3 bases to trimming and J lost 2 bases; unmatched junction nucleotides: 6. Germline V CDR1 and CDR2: MGHRA, YSYEKL. CDR3 length: 15 residues.

J is TRBJ2-3 and V is TRBV7-9; 8 bases fit TRBD2. Germline loops: CDR1 SEHNR, CDR2 FQNEAQ (reference sequence). V lost 1 base, J lost 6 bases, and 3 bases stayed unmatched. The CDR3 extends over 14 amino acids. The CDR3 DNA reads TGTGCCAGCAGCTTAGACGGGGGGGCCGATACGCAGTATTTT. Protein: CASSLDGGADTQYF.

The gene calls are TRBV7-2 and TRBJ2-7, with 9 positions matching TRBD2. CDR3 size: 15 residues. Germline assignment: CDR1 SGHTA and CDR2 FQGNSA. The V gene end was trimmed by 4 bases and the J gene end by 5 bases; junction bases not matched to a gene: 9. This chain's CDR3 is CASSYSGSGGDEQYF. For the CDR3, the DNA is TGTGCCAGCAGCTATAGCGGGAGTGGAGGAGACGAGCAGTACTTC.

The sample holds a few counts of this clone. J is TRBJ1-1 and V is TRBV7-6; D possibly corresponds to TRBD1 (6 bases). V shed 1 base and J shed 1 base, with 10 bases lying between them. The CDR3 runs to 15 residues. Germline CDR1 reads SGHVS; CDR2 reads FNYEAQ. The CDR3 nucleotides are TGTGCCAGCAGCTTAGTTGGGGGCGGGAACACTGAAGCTTTCTTT. This sequence encodes CASSLVGGGNTEAFF.

V usage is TRBV9 and J usage is TRBJ2-7, with D perhaps TRBD2 (5 bases). V was pared by 3 bases and J by 7 bases, with 17 bases between. Germline CDR1 is SGDLS and CDR2 is YYNGEE. CDR3 size: 14 residues. CDR3 DNA sequence: TGTGCCAGCAGCGGACCCGGACTGCGAGCTGAGCAGTACTTC. Translating it yields CASSGPGLRAEQYF.

V usage is TRBV6-4 and J usage is TRBJ1-5; D not certain. V lost 0 bases and J lost 2, with 17 bases in between. This CDR3 is built from 18 residues. Germline loops: CDR1 MRHNA, CDR2 SNTAGT. The CDR3 bases are TGTGCCAGCAGTGACTCTTATGTGGAGGATCCGGGCAATCAGCCCCAGCATTTT. Protein: CASSDSYVEDPGNQPQHF.

This chain links TRBV11-2 with TRBJ2-3; unclear D gene. The length of the CDR3 is 16 residues. Germline values: CDR1 SGHAT, CDR2 FQNNGV. V lost 2 bases to trimming and J lost 8 bases, with 20 bases between them. For the CDR3, the DNA is TGTGCCAGCAGCTTACGTAGCCGGAACTTAGTCGGTACGCAGTATTTT. Protein sequence: CASSLRSRNLVGTQYF.

The gene calls are TRBV5-1 and TRBJ2-3; D gene ambiguous. Trimming removed 0 bases from V and 3 bases from J, with 14 bases in between. Looked up from germline, CDR1 is SGHRS and CDR2 is YFSETQ. This CDR3 has 16 residues. CDR3: CASSLALAGRTDTQYF. CDR3 bases: TGCGCCAGCAGCTTGGCCTTGGCAGGTCGGACAGATACGCAGTATTTT.